These 22 T cell receptor beta chains originate from one sample sequenced in a study of CD8+ T cells in alopecia areata. Following extraction, RNA underwent reverse transcription to cDNA, which served as the sequencing template. Profiled with immunoSEQ multiplex PCR; TCRdb holds only in-frame clones, not every one. The sample gives around 190,000 clones, less than 65% of which show up once; 1% is in the top ten. Treatment described: oral pan-JAK inhibitor, 5-10 mg twice daily. Sequences were derived from CD4+ T cells sorted from blood, sampled at week 24, from a patient treated with tofacitinib. These receptors all stem from a human donor with alopecia areata.

CDR3: CASRRLAGDYEQYF. CDR3 bases: TGTGCCAGCAGACGACTAGCGGGGGACTACGAGCAGTACTTC. V is TRBV2 and J is TRBJ2-7, with 12 positions matching TRBD2. This CDR3 is built from 14 residues. Germline V CDR1 and CDR2: SNHLY, FYNNEI. V dropped 6 bases and J dropped 3; count of bases not matched to a gene: 3.

The chain is built from TRBV27 and TRBJ2-7; 9 nucleotides match TRBD1. The CDR3 has 15 residues. J gave up 2 bases and V 5 bases, and 7 bases lay outside the gene matches. Germline V gene sequence: CDR1 MNHEY, CDR2 SMNVEV (reference sequence). The CDR3 sequence is CASSLGTGLTYEQYF. CDR3 DNA: TGTGCCAGCAGTCTCGGGACAGGGCTAACCTACGAGCAGTACTTC.

This clone was seen repeatedly, ten times or more. In the same sample, other DNA sequences code for this CDR3. The chain joins TRBV2 to TRBJ2-7; D perhaps matches TRBD1 (5 bases). The CDR3 length is 13 residues. Germline values: CDR1 SNHLY, CDR2 FYNNEI. Trimming removed 3 bases from V and 3 bases from J, with 9 bases in between. The CDR3 loop reads CASSDDSSYEQYF. CDR3 in DNA: TGTGCCAGCAGTGACGACAGTAGCTACGAGCAGTACTTC.

This clone has ten or more counts. Within the sample, other DNA sequences also encode this same CDR3. The chain is built from TRBV4-3 and TRBJ2-7, with D perhaps matching TRBD2 (6 bases). CDR3 length: 15 residues. Germline CDR1 reads LGHNA; CDR2 reads YSLEER. V dropped 3 bases and J dropped 4 bases, with 16 bases sitting between them. CDR3 residues: CASSQTTGGGYEQYF. DNA for the CDR3: TGCGCCAGCAGCCAGACCACTGGCGGAGGGTACGAGCAGTACTTC.

This clone is a singleton in its sample. J is TRBJ2-7 and V is TRBV25-1, with D unresolved. Between the trimmed V and J ends, which lost 6 bases and 6 bases, there was a span of 21 bases. The germline gives CDR1 MGHDK, CDR2 SYGVNS. The CDR3 spans 15 residues. The chain's CDR3 is CASRTSRTAGTEQYF. The CDR3 DNA follows: TGTGCCAGCAGGACATCCCGTACAGCCGGAACCGAGCAGTACTTC.

V gene TRBV7-2 combines with J gene TRBJ2-1; D is undetermined. This CDR3 region has 11 residues. Trimming cost V 4 bases and J 10 bases, with 8 bases left between them. The V gene's germline CDR1 is SGHTA and CDR2 FQGNSA. For the CDR3, the DNA is TGTGCCAGCAGCTCTGCATTGGAGCAGTTCTTC. It is translated as CASSSALEQFF.

The chain uses TRBV6-1 and TRBJ2-2, with D perhaps matching TRBD1 (6 bases). The ends were cut back, 5 bases at V and 2 bases at J, with 12 bases in the middle. The CDR3 totals 15 residues. Germline V gene lookup returns CDR1 MNHNS and CDR2 SASEGT. The CDR3 nucleotides are TGTGCCAGCAGTCTCCGGGACATTAACACCGGGGAGCTGTTTTTT. It is translated as CASSLRDINTGELFF.

V is TRBV2 and J is TRBJ2-1; possibly TRBD1 or TRBD2 for D (5 bases each). V lost 7 bases to trimming and J lost 5 bases, with 9 bases between them. Germline V gene data show CDR1 as SNHLY and CDR2 as FYNNEI. The CDR3 extends over 12 amino acids. The CDR3: CASNGDHNEQFF. DNA for the CDR3: TGTGCCAGCAACGGGGACCACAATGAGCAGTTCTTC.

This clone was recorded once. Other DNA sequences in this specimen translate into the identical CDR3. The chain links TRBV29-1 to TRBJ1-2, with 7 bases that match TRBD1. This CDR3 is 12 amino acids long. Germline lookup yields CDR1 SQVTM and CDR2 ANQGSEA. Trimming took 4 bases from V and 8 from J; bases not matched to a gene: 7. This CDR3 reads CSVGDRGSGYTF. Here the CDR3 DNA reads TGCAGCGTTGGGGACAGAGGGAGCGGCTACACCTTC.

The V gene is TRBV30, the J gene TRBJ1-1; no clear D. CDR3 length: 12 amino acids. CDR1 GTSNPN and CDR2 SVGIG come from the germline V gene (reference sequence). The germline V and J ends were trimmed by 0 bases and 1 base, with 3 bases remaining between them. CDR3: CAWSVWNTEAFF. CDR3 DNA: TGTGCCTGGAGTGTGTGGAACACTGAAGCTTTCTTT.

The chain recombines TRBV7-2 with TRBJ2-2; D unresolved. This CDR3 has 14 amino acids. Between the trimmed V and J ends, which lost 2 bases and 4 bases, there was a span of 8 bases. Germline CDR1 is SGHTA and CDR2 is FQGNSA. The DNA of the CDR3 is TGTGCCAGCAGCTTACTTCGTACCACCGGGGAGCTGTTTTTT. It specifies CASSLLRTTGELFF.

The chain has TRBV2 and TRBJ2-7; D tentatively reads TRBD1 or TRBD2 (6 bases each). The CDR3 runs 16 residues. V was trimmed by 7 bases and J by 5 bases, leaving 24 bases between them. The V gene's germline CDR1 is SNHLY and CDR2 FYNNEI. CDR3 protein: CASKGFIISGAHEQYF. The CDR3 nucleotides read TGTGCCAGCAAAGGGTTCATTATTTCGGGGGCGCACGAGCAGTACTTC.

This chain joins TRBV6-1 and TRBJ1-4, with 7 bases lining up with TRBD1. The V and J ends lost 6 bases and 6 bases, in that order; junction bases with no gene match: 7. The CDR3 runs to 14 residues. CDR1 is MNHNS and CDR2 is SASEGT in the germline V gene. CDR3 DNA sequence: TGTGCCAGCAGGAAAGAGACAGGGCATGAAAAACTGTTTTTT. Translated: CASRKETGHEKLFF.

As concerns this clone: One junction end disagrees with the germline gene, perhaps due to a read error. The V and J genes are TRBV2 and TRBJ2-3; TRBD2 matches at 11 bases. CDR1 and CDR2 (germline): SNHLY, FYNNEI. This CDR3 comprises 15 residues. The CDR3 is CASSPSGLAGGPVDF. CDR3 in DNA: TGTGCCAGCAGCCCCTCGGGCCTAGCGGGGGGCCCTGTGGATTTT.

The chain has TRBV5-6 and TRBJ1-5; perhaps TRBD1 as D (5 bases). Germline CDR1 and CDR2: SGHDT and YYEEEE. The V and J ends lost 5 bases and 1 base respectively, with 7 bases between them. This CDR3 region has 13 residues. As DNA, the CDR3 is TGTGCCAGCAGTCGGGACAGCAATCAGCCCCAGCATTTT. Translation: CASSRDSNQPQHF. The variable domain in full, completed from reference TRBV5-6 and TRBJ1-5, reads DAGVTQSPTHLIKTRGQQVTLRCSPKSGHDTVSWYQQALGQGPQFIFQYYEEEERQRGNFPDRFSGHQFPNYSSELNVNALLLGDSALYLCASSRDSNQPQHFGDGTRLSIL.

CDR3 bases: TGCAGACAGGGTTGTGATTCACCCCTCCACTTT. Its translation is CRQGCDSPLHF. The chain couples TRBV20-1 to TRBJ1-6; TRBD1 might be the D (6 bases). This CDR3 is 11 amino acids long. Germline CDR1 reads DFQATT; CDR2 reads SNEGSKA (reference sequence).

The rearrangement uses TRBV20-1 and TRBJ1-1; D unclear. Germline loops: CDR1 DFQATT, CDR2 SNEGSKA (reference sequence). The CDR3 has 11 residues. With 6 bases removed from V and 5 bases from J, the gap between germline ends came to 10 bases. CDR3 region: CSAKRDTEAFF. CDR3 DNA: TGCAGTGCAAAGAGGGATACTGAAGCTTTCTTT.

V is TRBV29-1 and J is TRBJ2-7; 7 bases fit TRBD1. With 6 bases clipped from V and 6 bases from J, the junction kept 5 bases outside the gene matches. The germline CDR1 and CDR2 sequences are SQVTM and ANQGSEA. CDR3 length: 11 residues. The CDR3 DNA sequence: TGCAGCGTCTTGACAGGGATCGAGCAGTACTTC. Encoded protein: CSVLTGIEQYF.

This chain joins TRBV29-1 and TRBJ2-7; 9 bases align to TRBD1. The V gene end was trimmed by 7 bases and the J gene end by 5 bases; junction bases not matched to a gene: 9. CDR3 length: 13 amino acids. Germline CDR1 and CDR2: SQVTM and ANQGSEA. The CDR3 loop reads CSAQMGQGNEQYF. CDR3 in DNA: TGCAGCGCCCAAATGGGACAGGGTAACGAGCAGTACTTC.

The J gene is TRBJ2-3, the V gene TRBV11-2, with 8 bases lining up with TRBD2. In germline, CDR1 is SGHAT, CDR2 FQNNGV. The CDR3 contains 14 residues. V dropped 1 base and J dropped 11; count of bases not matched to a gene: 8. The CDR3 loop reads CASSLAWAGGKQYF. The CDR3 DNA is TGTGCCAGCAGCTTAGCGTGGGCGGGGGGAAAGCAGTATTTT. The complete variable domain, with remaining parts taken from reference TRBV11-2 and TRBJ2-3, reads EAGVAQSPRYKIIEKRQSVAFWCNPISGHATLYWYQQILGQGPKLLIQFQNNGVVDDSQLPKDRFSAERLKGVDSTLKIQPAKLEDSAVYLCASSLAWAGGKQYFGPGTRLTVL.

The chain uses TRBV14 and TRBJ1-2, with D possibly matching TRBD1 (5 bases). This CDR3 is built from 12 residues. The V end lost 4 bases, the J end lost 7 bases, and 10 bases lay between the germline ends. In germline, CDR1 is SGHDN, CDR2 FVKESK. The CDR3 is CASSPGGAGYTF. The CDR3 region has the DNA TGTGCCAGCAGCCCGGGGGGAGCTGGCTACACCTTC.

The V gene is TRBV19, the J gene TRBJ2-1; 9 bases line up with TRBD1. Trimming cost V 7 bases and J 6 bases; bases outside gene matches: 10. The germline V gene encodes CDR1 LNHDA and CDR2 SQIVND (reference sequence). The CDR3 covers 15 residues. In nucleotides, the CDR3 is TGTGCCAGTACTACATTGACAGGGGGAATCAATGAGCAGTTCTTC. Translating it yields CASTTLTGGINEQFF.